Listed below are T cell receptor beta chains from one sample, sequenced in a study of CD8 T cells in ankylosing spondylitis. TCRdb re-derived calls from the 5' RACE reads in MiXCR, one entry per CDR3 protein. The repertoire includes some 290,000 distinct CDR3 sequences, approximately 20% of them detected once, and roughly 7.4% sits in the top ten. Material: blood, either unsorted or a sorted T cell fraction (not recorded which). The receptors originated from a male donor with ankylosing spondylitis or in good health (not recorded which). CDR3s leave out the opening cysteine and the closing phenylalanine or tryptophan.

>TRBJ2-1|TRBV20-1
SAIRDYYNEQF
>TRBJ2-2|TRBV7-2
ASSFVGSGGQGELF
>TRBJ2-6|TRBV5-6
ASSSTSPGPHSGANVLT
>TRBJ1-1|TRBV6-5
ASSYSFRNTEAF
>TRBJ2-5|TRBV20-1
SADPSGGGGETQY
>TRBJ2-2|TRBV7-2
ASSLSSLNTGELF
>TRBJ2-5|TRBV3-1
ATCPGVMREETQY
>TRBJ2-3|TRBV11-2
ASSFHTGPVSRVVYTQY
>TRBJ2-3|TRBV7-8
ASRLGTGVDTQY
>TRBJ2-1|TRBV2
ASSVAGGLYEQF
>TRBJ2-1|TRBV20-1
SARAREGSYNEQF
>TRBJ1-1|TRBV28
ASSLVGTGVTEAF
>TRBJ2-3|TRBV24-1
ASAGEDTQY
>TRBJ1-5|TRBV27
ASGTSGASQPQH
>TRBJ1-6|TRBV10-3
AISETTGLENSPLH
>TRBJ2-3|TRBV28
ASSLPGTSGRDTQY
>TRBJ1-3|TRBV29-1
SVGGQGNTIY
>TRBJ1-1|TRBV3-1
ASRQENTEAF
>TRBJ2-3|TRBV6-5
ASSYGQSTDTQY
>TRBJ1-5|TRBV25-1
ASSEPGYSNQPQH
>TRBJ1-5|TRBV2
ATSHGGQPQH
>TRBJ2-2|TRBV29-1
SVPGWGGELF
>TRBJ1-2|TRBV10-3
AISEGGQLYGYT
>TRBJ1-2|TRBV29-1
SVDEFSYGYT
>TRBJ2-3|TRBV29-1
SVASRDRTTDTQY
>TRBJ2-2|TRBV5-1
ASSPGQGGTGELF
>TRBJ1-2|TRBV6-1
ASSGGYSYGYT
>TRBJ1-6|TRBV7-3
ASSERGGQEYNSPLH
>TRBJ2-1|TRBV2
ASSESGLAGGALPWNEQF
>TRBJ1-3|TRBV12-3/TRBV12-4
ASSFAGNTIY
>TRBJ2-2|TRBV12-3/TRBV12-4
ASSLPAGELF
>TRBJ2-1|TRBV20-1
SAIGQGIYNEQF
>TRBJ2-5|TRBV12-3/TRBV12-4
ASSLGARETQY
>TRBJ2-4|TRBV12-3/TRBV12-4
ASSSLAGGLAKNIQY
>TRBJ2-1|TRBV5-6
ASSLVGDNMF
>TRBJ2-3|TRBV9
VSSQWHHSTDTQY
>TRBJ2-3|TRBV11-2
ASSLVSSGGAGTDTQY
>TRBJ1-5|TRBV6-5
ASSYPGGSDSNQPQH
>TRBJ2-2|TRBV21-1
ASSGGTGTGELF
>TRBJ1-2|TRBV12-3/TRBV12-4
ASSPLDGYT
>TRBJ2-1|TRBV20-1
SARDFPVSGVSSYNEQF
>TRBJ1-5|TRBV20-1
SATRTGNNQPQH
>TRBJ1-1|TRBV27
ASSLRGGAAF
>TRBJ1-5|TRBV20-1
SAGGLGSNQPQH
>TRBJ1-2|TRBV3-1
ASSQTGPYGYT
>TRBJ2-3|TRBV7-2
ASRWSGSGDTQY
>TRBJ2-3|TRBV20-1
SAHEGYPDTQY
>TRBJ2-2|TRBV7-3
ASSLRGGANTGELF
>TRBJ2-1|TRBV12-3/TRBV12-4
ASSAFLGGEQF
>TRBJ2-2|TRBV12-3/TRBV12-4
ASSFRLAGVANTGELF
>TRBJ1-3|TRBV6-1
ASSPTTERFGNTIY
>TRBJ1-3|TRBV6-5
ASSSGAMAGNTIY